This entry describes one T cell receptor beta chain. The record originates from a study of blood T cell repertoires in COVID-19. For the study at large: COVID-19 samples collected from the United States, Italy and Spain covered acute and convalescent phases. T cells, B-cell-depleted T cells, or PBMCs provided the cDNA or gDNA that served as material.

Authors' data handling: From reference gene primer amplification, estimates of nucleated cell counts were derived. The protocol was immunoSEQ multiplex PCR, while the TCRdb copy is restricted to in-frame clones and leaves out a portion. D and trimming come from the DNA, and the V and J calls and clone size come from that table. This table holds 310,000 or so clones, roughly 84% found once. Sequencing used peripheral blood. The sequence derives from a man between 45 and 60 years old with active or convalescent COVID-19.

This CDR3 reads CASSLGAFGTLSETQYF. The CDR3 DNA follows: TGCGCCAGCAGCTTGGGGGCCTTCGGGACTTTAAGCGAGACCCAGTACTTC. The chain links TRBV5-1 to TRBJ2-5; D is possibly TRBD2 (6 bases). V was pared by 0 bases and J by 5 bases, with 20 bases between. Germline V lookup: CDR1 SGHRS, CDR2 YFSETQ. The CDR3 is 17 amino acids.